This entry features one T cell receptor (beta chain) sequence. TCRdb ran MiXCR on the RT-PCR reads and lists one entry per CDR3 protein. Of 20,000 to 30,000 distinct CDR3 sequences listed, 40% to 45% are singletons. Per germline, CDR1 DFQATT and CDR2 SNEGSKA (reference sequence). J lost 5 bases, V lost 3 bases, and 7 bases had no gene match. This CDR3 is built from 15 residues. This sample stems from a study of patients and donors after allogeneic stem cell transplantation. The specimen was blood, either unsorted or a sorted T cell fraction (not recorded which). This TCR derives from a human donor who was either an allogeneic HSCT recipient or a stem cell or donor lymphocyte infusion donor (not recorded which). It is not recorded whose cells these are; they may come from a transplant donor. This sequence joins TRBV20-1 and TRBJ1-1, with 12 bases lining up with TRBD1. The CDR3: CSASSGTGGGTEAFF. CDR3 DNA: TGCAGTGCTAGCTCCGGGACAGGGGGCGGGACTGAAGCTTTCTTT.